The 22 T cell receptor beta chains listed next were all sequenced from one sample in a study of human T cells and chemical hapten exposure. TCRdb passed the RACE reads through MiXCR, listing each CDR3 protein once. The data hold about 65,000 distinct CDR3 sequences, with about 6% observed a single time. Time point defined: healthy volunteer bleed at 6 weeks. Researchers extracted total RNA from unfractionated whole blood. The sample was whole blood. The origin of the receptors is a female donor in good health. Some clones in this sample may be carry-over from other donors' samples.

This clonotype was recorded many times. This sequence joins TRBV7-6 and TRBJ1-4; TRBD1 matches 7 bases. The CDR3 covers 15 residues. Germline-derived CDR1 and CDR2 are SGHVS and FNYEAQ. Trimming cost V 2 bases and J 4 bases; bases outside gene matches: 4. CDR3 amino acids: CASSLSGTDNEKLFF. CDR3 coding DNA: TGTGCCAGCAGCTTATCCGGGACAGATAATGAAAAACTGTTTTTT.

This clonotype has at least ten counts. The CDR3 region is CSVEADFHTEAFF. The CDR3 DNA reads as TGCAGCGTTGAAGCTGACTTCCACACTGAAGCTTTCTTT. The gene calls are TRBV29-1 and TRBJ1-1; D is undetermined. Germline lookup yields CDR1 SQVTM and CDR2 ANQGSEA. V lost 1 base to trimming and J lost 3 bases, with 9 bases between them. The CDR3 is 13 residues long.

This chain connects TRBV28 to TRBJ2-7; TRBD2 agrees at 9 bases. The CDR3 has 15 residues. Germline V gene data show CDR1 as MDHEN and CDR2 as SYDVKM. The J segment lost 3 bases and the V segment lost 6 bases, leaving 9 bases of the junction unmatched. The CDR3 DNA reads as TGTGCCAGCAGGTCTAGCGGGGAGGAAGGCTACGAGCAGTACTTC. Protein product: CASRSSGEEGYEQYF.

This clonotype occurred many times. The chain carries TRBV5-1 and TRBJ2-1; 9 positions agree with TRBD2. Germline V CDR1 and CDR2: SGHRS, YFSETQ. The CDR3 runs to 16 residues. The J segment lost 4 bases and the V segment lost 2 bases, leaving 7 bases of the junction unmatched. CDR3 residues: CASSFLTSGTYNEQFF. DNA for the CDR3: TGCGCCAGCAGCTTCCTGACTAGCGGAACTTACAATGAGCAGTTCTTC. Using reference TRBV5-1 and TRBJ2-1 for the parts outside the CDR3, the full variable domain is KAGVTQTPRYLIKTRGQQVTLSCSPISGHRSVSWYQQTPGQGLQFLFEYFSETQRNKGNFPGRFSGRQFSNSRSEMNVSTLELGDSALYLCASSFLTSGTYNEQFFGPGTRLTVL.

At least ten counts were recorded for this clonotype. The chain joins TRBV10-3 to TRBJ1-6; 9 bases map to TRBD1. This CDR3 comprises 16 residues. After removal of 4 bases from V and 9 bases from J, the junction contained 10 bases not matched to a gene. CDR1 and CDR2 from the germline V gene are ENHRY and SYGVKD. CDR3 nucleotides: TGTGCCATCAGTGGATCCAACAGGGGGCAGGGTTCACCCCTCCACTTT. Protein: CAISGSNRGQGSPLHF.

In this sample, this clonotype turned up many times. The chain has TRBV6-6 and TRBJ1-2; D remains unclear. V was pared by 2 bases and J by 4 bases, with 2 bases between. The CDR3 has 11 residues. Germline V CDR1 and CDR2: MNHNY, SVGAGI (reference sequence). This chain's CDR3 is CASSYRYGYTF. Written as DNA, the CDR3 is TGTGCCAGCAGTTACCGCTATGGCTACACCTTC.

This clonotype was seen many times. The rearrangement uses TRBV10-3 and TRBJ2-4; 10 nucleotides align to TRBD1. Per the germline V gene, CDR1 is ENHRY and CDR2 is SYGVKD. This CDR3 is 16 amino acids long. Trimming cost V 6 bases and J 0 bases; bases outside gene matches: 5. CDR3 residues: CAISNDRGLAKNIQYF. CDR3 in DNA: TGTGCCATCAGCAACGACAGGGGGCTAGCCAAAAACATTCAGTACTTC.

The table lists this clonotype with many counts. The CDR3 loop reads CSVLGQETYEQYF. CDR3 nucleotide sequence: TGCAGCGTTTTAGGACAGGAGACTTACGAGCAGTACTTC. The J gene is TRBJ2-7, the V gene TRBV29-1, with 7 bases lining up with TRBD1. The ends lost 5 bases at V and 4 bases at J; junction bases unmatched: 8. The CDR3 spans 13 residues. The germline gives CDR1 SQVTM, CDR2 ANQGSEA.

This clonotype was counted at least ten times. This chain connects TRBV10-1 to TRBJ1-1; 10 bases fit TRBD1. The CDR3 covers 13 residues. In germline, CDR1 is WNHNN, CDR2 SYGVQD (reference sequence). V dropped 10 bases and J dropped 2; count of bases not matched to a gene: 4. The CDR3 loop is CAKTGGNNTEAFF. In DNA, the CDR3 is TGCGCCAAGACAGGGGGCAATAACACTGAAGCTTTCTTT.

The chain is built from TRBV27 and TRBJ1-5; a possible D gene is TRBD1 (5 bases). From germline, CDR1 is MNHEY and CDR2 SMNVEV (reference sequence). The CDR3 totals 13 residues. The germline V and J ends were trimmed by 4 bases and 6 bases, with 10 bases remaining between them. The CDR3 spells CASSSSGGQPQHF. CDR3 bases: TGTGCCAGCAGTTCGTCCGGGGGTCAGCCCCAGCATTTT.

This clonotype was found many times. The genes are TRBV7-9 and TRBJ2-2; possibly TRBD2 for D (5 bases). The CDR3 consists of 14 residues. Trimming removed 6 bases at V and 5 bases at J, with 13 bases between. CDR1 SEHNR and CDR2 FQNEAQ come from the germline V gene (reference sequence). CDR3 amino acids: CASRRVRDTGELFF. The CDR3 DNA reads TGTGCCAGCAGGCGGGTGAGAGATACCGGGGAGCTGTTTTTT.

This clonotype was seen ten or more times. The J gene is TRBJ1-3, the V gene TRBV20-1; the D is unclear. Trimming removed 6 bases at V and 0 bases at J, with 6 bases between. The CDR3 extends over 12 amino acids. Germline V gene sequence: CDR1 DFQATT, CDR2 SNEGSKA (reference sequence). The CDR3: CSASTSGNTIYF. CDR3 nucleotides: TGCAGTGCCAGCACCTCTGGAAACACCATATATTTT.

This clonotype occurred a few times. CDR3 sequence (DNA): TGTGCCAGCAGGGCCAGACAGGGACTCACTGGAAACACCATATATTTT. Translated: CASRARQGLTGNTIYF. The chain recombines TRBV21-1 with TRBJ1-3; the table's D call, TRBD1, was not checked against the DNA. TRBV21-1 represents a pseudogene. This CDR3 is built from 16 residues.

This clonotype has more than one count but fewer than ten. This chain uses TRBV4-1 with TRBJ2-7; tentatively, D is TRBD1 (6 bases). CDR1 and CDR2 (germline): MGHRA, YSYEKL. The CDR3 consists of 15 residues. V dropped 1 base and J dropped 6 bases, with 16 bases sitting between them. The CDR3 region has the DNA TGCGCCAGCAGCCAAGGACAGGATTATGGCCGCGAGCAGTACTTC. Protein product: CASSQGQDYGREQYF.

This clonotype was found a few times. This chain's CDR3 is CASSQQGTDTDTQYF. The CDR3, as DNA: TGTGCCAGCAGTCAGCAAGGGACGGACACAGATACGCAGTATTTT. V and J are TRBV28 and TRBJ2-3; the D call may be TRBD1 or TRBD2 (5 bases each). Germline CDR1 reads MDHEN; CDR2 reads SYDVKM. This CDR3 region has 15 residues. The V end lost 5 bases, the J end lost 2 bases, and 14 bases lay between the germline ends. Full variable domain (remainder filled in from reference TRBV28 and TRBJ2-3): DVKVTQSSRYLVKRTGEKVFLECVQDMDHENMFWYRQDPGLGLRLIYFSYDVKMKEKGDIPEGYSVSREKKERFSLILESASTNQTSMYLCASSQQGTDTDTQYFGPGTRLTVL.

This clonotype was seen repeatedly, ten times or more. This rearrangement joins TRBV7-2 to TRBJ2-3, with TRBD2 matching 7 bases. This CDR3 has 16 residues. V shed 0 bases, J shed 2 bases, and the junction held 5 bases outside the gene matches. The germline V gene encodes CDR1 SGHTA and CDR2 FQGNSA. CDR3 sequence (DNA): TGTGCCAGCAGCTTAGCAGTAGCGGGCCACACAGATACGCAGTATTTT. This sequence encodes CASSLAVAGHTDTQYF. Supplemented by reference TRBV7-2 and TRBJ2-3, the full variable domain reads GAGVSQSPSNKVTEKGKDVELRCDPISGHTALYWYRQSLGQGLEFLIYFQGNSAPDKSGLPSDRFSAERTGGSVSTLTIQRTQQEDSAVYLCASSLAVAGHTDTQYFGPGTRLTVL.

The V and J genes are TRBV12-3 or TRBV12-4 and TRBJ2-7; TRBD2 matches 7 bases. Trimming took 7 bases from V and 7 from J; bases not matched to a gene: 10. CDR3 length equals 13 residues. CDR3 in amino acids: CASMTRESGEQYF. The CDR3 region has the DNA TGTGCCAGCATGACGCGGGAGTCTGGGGAGCAGTACTTC.

This clonotype has at least ten counts. The chain uses TRBV6-2 or TRBV6-3 and TRBJ2-1, with D possibly matching TRBD2 (6 bases). The CDR3 runs 13 residues. Germline V lookup: CDR1 MNHEY, CDR2 SVGEGT. Trimming took off 0 bases at V and 9 bases at J, with 9 bases between the two ends. The CDR3 DNA reads TGTGCCAGCAGTTACTCAGTGGGGGGTGAGCAGTTCTTC. Residues: CASSYSVGGEQFF.

The chain joins TRBV12-3 or TRBV12-4 to TRBJ1-2, with a weak D call TRBD1 (5 bases). The length of the CDR3 is 13 residues. V was clipped by 5 bases and J by 4 bases, with 11 bases between them. DNA of the CDR3: TGTGCCAGCAGTACGACAGCCCTCTATGGCTACACCTTC. This gives the protein CASSTTALYGYTF.

This chain joins TRBV19 and TRBJ1-5, with 8 bases lining up with TRBD1. The germline V gene has CDR1 LNHDA and CDR2 SQIVND (reference sequence). The CDR3 loop spans 13 amino acids. Trimming took 9 bases from V and 7 from J; bases not matched to a gene: 8. DNA of the CDR3: TGTGCCAGCGCGGACAGGGAGAGCCAGCCCCAGCATTTT. It encodes CASADRESQPQHF.

This clonotype was observed at least ten times. Written as DNA, the CDR3 is TGTGCCAGCAGCCCCAGGTTCTATGGCTACACCTTC. Its translation is CASSPRFYGYTF. The genes are TRBV6-2 or TRBV6-3 and TRBJ1-2; D unresolved. Germline-derived CDR1 and CDR2 are MNHEY and SVGEGT. The CDR3 runs to 12 residues. With 6 bases removed from V and 4 bases from J, the gap between germline ends came to 9 bases.

This clonotype occurred many times. The CDR3 protein is CASRRSPYTDTQYF. The CDR3 region has the DNA TGTGCCAGCAGACGTAGCCCGTACACAGATACGCAGTATTTT. This chain joins TRBV13 and TRBJ2-3, with D unresolved. Between the trimmed V and J ends, which lost 6 bases and 2 bases, there was a span of 12 bases. Germline V gives CDR1 PRHDT, CDR2 FYEKMQ (reference sequence). This CDR3 is built from 14 residues.